The clone carrying this T cell receptor beta chain was counted many times. The antigen is undetermined. The sequenced template was RNA, covering the TCR beta CDR3 region. A first-round RT-PCR used HTBI primers, followed by a second-round multiplex PCR. In TCRdb, the multiplex PCR reads were re-called with MiXCR into one record per CDR3 protein. The sample has some 370,000 distinct CDR3 sequences; 17% are singletons. This sample was taken from a study of Graves' ophthalmopathy and Graves' hyperthyroidism. Across the study: At the time of initial diagnosis and before any treatment, peripheral blood was collected. Whole-study results and caveats: Between ophthalmopathy and stable hyperthyroidism, a 13-signature model drew a separation with around 90% sensitivity and about 80% specificity.

Germline CDR1 DFQATT, CDR2 SNEGSKA (reference sequence). V lost 6 bases and J 6 bases, leaving 14 bases between the germline ends. The CDR3 has 12 residues. The receptor's source is an adult woman with stable Graves' hyperthyroidism. The chain employs TRBV20-1 and TRBJ2-5; D remains ambiguous. Source material: peripheral blood. The CDR3 bases are TGCAGTGCCCCACCGCCTGCGAAGACCCAGTACTTC. Translation: CSAPPPAKTQYF.